Below, 20 T cell receptor beta chains from the same sample are listed, as sequenced in a study of early T cells in non-severe SARS-CoV-2 infection. One entry per CDR3 protein results from TCRdb running MiXCR on the 5' RACE reads. Among around 70,000 distinct CDR3 sequences listed, more than 10% were seen once. What was sequenced was whole blood. The receptors were gathered from an adult who was a healthcare worker with PCR-confirmed SARS-CoV-2 infection or an uninfected control (not recorded which).

This clonotype was seen many times. J is TRBJ1-5 and V is TRBV3-1, with 9 bases aligning to TRBD1. This CDR3 contains 15 residues. The V gene's germline CDR1 is LGHDT and CDR2 YNNKEL (reference sequence). V was clipped by 4 bases and J by 2 bases; unmatched bases: 3. CDR3 in DNA: TGTGCCAGCAGCCCCGGGACAGGGCGCAATCAGCCCCAGCATTTT. As protein: CASSPGTGRNQPQHF.

Many counts were recorded for this clonotype. The V call is TRBV27, the J call TRBJ2-7; TRBD2 matches at 7 bases. CDR1 is MNHEY, CDR2 SMNVEV, per germline (reference sequence). V lost 8 bases and J lost 4; bases outside the gene matches: 11. The CDR3 contains 14 residues. CDR3 bases: TGTGCCAGCTGGACTGGCGGGGGAAGTTACGAGCAGTACTTC. Translation gives CASWTGGGSYEQYF.

The chain has TRBV7-3 and TRBJ2-7; D is ambiguous. The CDR3 contains 13 residues. V lost 5 bases to trimming and J lost 0 bases, with 8 bases between them. Germline CDR1 is SGHTA and CDR2 is FQGTGA. CDR3 amino acids: CASSVGLSYEQYF. CDR3 in DNA: TGTGCCAGCAGCGTCGGCCTCTCCTACGAGCAGTACTTC.

This clonotype was counted between two and nine times. The gene calls are TRBV9 and TRBJ2-3; D remains ambiguous. CDR1 and CDR2 (germline): SGDLS, YYNGEE. The CDR3 is made up of 15 amino acids. The V and J ends lost 1 base and 1 base respectively, with 10 bases between them. CDR3 protein: CASSVRSSGTDTQYF. CDR3 DNA: TGTGCCAGCAGCGTAAGGAGCTCCGGCACAGATACGCAGTATTTT.

This clonotype was detected many times. The gene calls are TRBV2 and TRBJ1-2, with D unclear. V was cut by 4 bases and J by 8 bases, with 11 bases left in between. The germline CDR1 and CDR2 sequences are SNHLY and FYNNEI. The CDR3 spans 12 residues. The CDR3 loop is CASSAGSRGYTF. In DNA, the CDR3 is TGTGCCAGCAGTGCAGGCTCCCGCGGCTACACCTTC.

The CDR3 DNA is TGTGCCAGCAGCCAAGGCCGGGGTCTCGATGAAAAACTGTTTTTT. Protein product: CASSQGRGLDEKLFF. The chain links TRBV3-1 to TRBJ1-4; no clear D. Germline V gene lookup returns CDR1 LGHDT and CDR2 YNNKEL (reference sequence). The CDR3 is 15 residues long. V was cut by 1 base and J by 6 bases, with 12 bases left in between.

This chain links TRBV20-1 with TRBJ2-1, with D perhaps given as TRBD1 or TRBD2 (5 bases each). V was clipped by 5 bases and J by 2 bases, with 13 bases between them. This CDR3 contains 14 residues. Germline CDR1 and CDR2: DFQATT and SNEGSKA (reference sequence). The CDR3 nucleotides are TGCAGTGCTTCCTCCAGGGACCCCTACAATGAGCAGTTCTTC. It codes for CSASSRDPYNEQFF.

CDR3 loop: CSARDQGTSSEQFF. In nucleotides, the CDR3 is TGCAGTGCTAGAGATCAAGGGACTAGCTCTGAGCAGTTCTTC. J is TRBJ2-1 and V is TRBV20-1, with TRBD2 matching over 9 bases. This CDR3 contains 14 residues. V lost 0 bases, J lost 9 bases, and 6 bases stayed unmatched. Germline V gives CDR1 DFQATT, CDR2 SNEGSKA (reference sequence).

This clonotype occurred many times. The V and J genes are TRBV27 and TRBJ1-1; TRBD1 matches 7 bases. Germline CDR1 MNHEY, CDR2 SMNVEV (reference sequence). This CDR3 comprises 14 residues. After removal of 5 bases from V and 0 bases from J, the junction contained 3 bases not matched to a gene. CDR3: CASSTDRLNTEAFF. Written as DNA, the CDR3 is TGTGCCAGCAGTACGGACAGGTTGAACACTGAAGCTTTCTTT.

The chain is built from TRBV6-1 and TRBJ2-7; 7 nucleotides align to TRBD1. Germline V gene lookup returns CDR1 MNHNS and CDR2 SASEGT. The CDR3 extends over 13 amino acids. Germline trimming cut 8 bases from V and 0 bases from J; bases unmatched to any gene: 4. In DNA form, the CDR3 reads TGTGCCAGCCTGACAGGGAGCTCCTACGAGCAGTACTTC. It codes for CASLTGSSYEQYF.

The V gene is TRBV7-9, the J gene TRBJ2-4, with 12 bases fitting TRBD1. Trimming took 5 bases from V and 1 from J; bases not matched to a gene: 12. Germline CDR1 SEHNR, CDR2 FQNEAQ (reference sequence). The CDR3 spans 19 residues. For the CDR3, the DNA is TGTGCCAGCAGCATGACCGGGACAGGGGGCGTTTTGGCCAAAAACATTCAGTACTTC. Translated, it gives CASSMTGTGGVLAKNIQYF.

This clonotype was observed a few times. V and J are TRBV28 and TRBJ2-7; D is uncertain. CDR1 is MDHEN and CDR2 is SYDVKM in the germline V gene. The germline V and J ends were trimmed by 8 bases and 0 bases, with 11 bases remaining between them. This CDR3 has 13 residues. CDR3 residues: CASSDLASYEQYF. CDR3 coding DNA: TGTGCCAGCTCAGACCTGGCCTCCTACGAGCAGTACTTC.

The rearrangement uses TRBV11-3 and TRBJ2-7; 8 nucleotides align to TRBD1. Unmatched junction bases numbered 19, after V lost 10 bases and J lost 2 bases. This CDR3 has 17 amino acids. Germline loops: CDR1 SGHNT, CDR2 YENEEA. The CDR3 here is CANRPYQGAGITYEQYF. DNA for the CDR3: TGTGCCAACAGACCTTACCAGGGGGCCGGCATTACCTACGAGCAGTACTTC.

This clonotype was observed at least ten times. This chain joins TRBV6-5 and TRBJ2-2; D assignment may be TRBD1 or TRBD2 (6 bases each). Trimming removed 2 bases from V and 6 bases from J, with 13 bases in between. Germline V gives CDR1 MNHEY, CDR2 SVGAGI. CDR3 length equals 15 residues. CDR3: CASSYVRGLAGELFF. In DNA form, the CDR3 reads TGTGCCAGCAGTTACGTTCGGGGGCTGGCCGGGGAGCTGTTTTTT.

This clonotype turned up a few times. The V gene is TRBV7-8, the J gene TRBJ2-3; D is unresolved. The CDR3 loop spans 15 amino acids. Germline assignment: CDR1 SGHVS and CDR2 FQNEAQ. V was shortened by 5 bases and J by 0 bases, with 12 bases between the two germline ends. The CDR3 here is CASSQTATSTDTQYF. CDR3 nucleotide sequence: TGTGCCAGCAGCCAAACAGCAACTAGCACAGATACGCAGTATTTT.

Many counts were recorded for this clonotype. The chain joins TRBV29-1 to TRBJ1-1, with D perhaps TRBD1 (5 bases). Looked up from germline, CDR1 is SQVTM and CDR2 is ANQGSEA. The CDR3 consists of 13 residues. V lost 4 bases to trimming and J lost 1 base, with 10 bases between them. This CDR3 is CSVAGGQNTEAFF. DNA for the CDR3: TGCAGCGTTGCGGGGGGTCAGAACACTGAAGCTTTCTTT.

This clonotype was seen many times. V and J are TRBV30 and TRBJ2-2, with D perhaps TRBD2 (7 bases). Germline V gene sequence: CDR1 GTSNPN, CDR2 SVGIG (reference sequence). With 0 bases removed from V and 4 bases from J, the gap between germline ends came to 12 bases. This CDR3 region has 15 residues. The CDR3 DNA is TGTGCCTGGAGTGTACTTGCGGGGGCCACCGGGGAGCTGTTTTTT. As protein: CAWSVLAGATGELFF. Looking up the rest from reference TRBV30 and TRBJ2-2 gives the full variable domain: SQTIHQWPATLVQPVGSPLSLECTVEGTSNPNLYWYRQAAGRGLQLLFYSVGIGQISSEVPQNLSASRPQDRQFILSSKKLLLSDSGFYLCAWSVLAGATGELFFGEGSRLTVL.

The sample holds a few counts of this clonotype. J is TRBJ1-1 and V is TRBV5-1; tentatively, D is TRBD1 (5 bases). CDR3 length equals 15 residues. Looked up from germline, CDR1 is SGHRS and CDR2 is YFSETQ. Trimming took 0 bases from V and 2 from J, leaving 11 bases between them. CDR3 sequence reads: CASSLGGRFNTEAFF. In DNA, the CDR3 is TGCGCCAGCAGCTTGGGGGGACGGTTTAACACTGAAGCTTTCTTT.

About this clonotype itself: At one end the junction does not follow the germline gene, possibly because of a read error. The genes are TRBV6-2 or TRBV6-3 and TRBJ1-6; 7 bases are shared with TRBD1. This CDR3 region has 13 residues. Looked up from germline, CDR1 is MNHEY and CDR2 is SVGEGT. CDR3 in DNA: TGTGCCTGCAGGGGACAGACGGGATCACCCCTCCACTTT. Translating gives CACRGQTGSPLHF.

This clonotype appeared many times. The J gene is TRBJ2-4, the V gene TRBV11-2, with D possibly being TRBD1 or TRBD2 (5 bases each). The CDR3 is made up of 12 amino acids. Trimming removed 0 bases from V and 12 bases from J, with 9 bases in between. CDR1 is SGHAT and CDR2 is FQNNGV in the germline V gene. The CDR3, as DNA: TGTGCCAGCAGCTTAGATGGGGGTCCTCAGTACTTC. Translation: CASSLDGGPQYF.